The clone carrying this T cell receptor (beta chain) was seen a few times. The antigen is undetermined. Using its own MiXCR run on the 5' RACE reads, TCRdb lists one record per CDR3 protein. The sample shows 250,000 or so distinct CDR3 sequences, approximately 10% of them seen only once. CDR1 and CDR2 from the germline V gene are MNHEY and SVGAGI. V lost 0 bases and J lost 0; bases outside the gene matches: 10. The CDR3 length is 20 residues. The data belong to a study of T-cell memory formation after mild COVID-19. Study results and limitations: While clones contracting from day 15 to 85 were balanced between CD4 and CD8, later expanders leaned CD4+. Researchers found some responding clones in pre-infection memory, a sign that cross-reactive memory joined.

V gene TRBV6-5 combines with J gene TRBJ2-3, with 12 bases fitting TRBD2. This receptor was obtained from a man between 18 and 29 years old who had mild COVID-19 (a few samples of this study predate the infection). Cell type and time point are not known. Sequences were obtained from PBMCs or a T cell subset sorted from them (not recorded which). The CDR3: CASSYSSLAGGRLSTDTQYF. The CDR3 coding sequence is TGTGCCAGCAGTTACTCGAGTCTAGCGGGGGGGCGGTTGAGCACAGATACGCAGTATTTT.